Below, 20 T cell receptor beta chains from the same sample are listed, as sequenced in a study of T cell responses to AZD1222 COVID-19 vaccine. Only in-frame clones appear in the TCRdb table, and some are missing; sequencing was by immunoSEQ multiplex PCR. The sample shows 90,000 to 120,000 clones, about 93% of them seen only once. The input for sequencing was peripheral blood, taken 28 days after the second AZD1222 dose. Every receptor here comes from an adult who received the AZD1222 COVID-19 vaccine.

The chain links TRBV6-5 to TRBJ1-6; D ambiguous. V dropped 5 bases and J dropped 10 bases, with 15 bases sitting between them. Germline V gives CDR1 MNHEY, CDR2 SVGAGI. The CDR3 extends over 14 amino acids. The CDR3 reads CASSRETVTSPLHF. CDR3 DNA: TGTGCCAGCAGTCGAGAGACCGTTACCTCACCCCTCCACTTT.

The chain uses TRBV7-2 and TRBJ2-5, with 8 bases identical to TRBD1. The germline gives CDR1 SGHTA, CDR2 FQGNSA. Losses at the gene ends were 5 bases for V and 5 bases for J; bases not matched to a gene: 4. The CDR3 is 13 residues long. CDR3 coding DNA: TGTGCCAGCAGCGGACAGGGCGGGGAGACCCAGTACTTC. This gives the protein CASSGQGGETQYF. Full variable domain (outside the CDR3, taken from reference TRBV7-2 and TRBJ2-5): GAGVSQSPSNKVTEKGKDVELRCDPISGHTALYWYRQSLGQGLEFLIYFQGNSAPDKSGLPSDRFSAERTGGSVSTLTIQRTQQEDSAVYLCASSGQGGETQYFGPGTRLLVL.

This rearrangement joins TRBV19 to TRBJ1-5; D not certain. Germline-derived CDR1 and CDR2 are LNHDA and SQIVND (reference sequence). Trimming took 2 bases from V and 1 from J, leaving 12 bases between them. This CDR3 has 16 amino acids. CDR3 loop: CASSILAGGSNQPQHF. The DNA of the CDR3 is TGTGCCAGTAGTATACTGGCAGGCGGCAGCAATCAGCCCCAGCATTTT.

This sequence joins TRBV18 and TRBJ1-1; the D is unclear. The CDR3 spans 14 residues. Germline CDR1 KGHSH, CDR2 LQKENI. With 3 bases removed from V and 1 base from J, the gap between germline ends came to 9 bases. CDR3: CASSPKAENTEAFF. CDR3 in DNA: TGTGCCAGCTCACCGAAGGCAGAGAACACTGAAGCTTTCTTT.

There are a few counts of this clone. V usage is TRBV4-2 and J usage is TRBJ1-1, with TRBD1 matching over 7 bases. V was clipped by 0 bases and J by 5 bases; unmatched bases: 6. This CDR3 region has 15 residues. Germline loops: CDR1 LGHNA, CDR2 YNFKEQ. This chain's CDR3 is CASSQEAQGDTEAFF. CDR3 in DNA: TGTGCCAGCAGCCAAGAAGCGCAGGGGGATACTGAAGCTTTCTTT.

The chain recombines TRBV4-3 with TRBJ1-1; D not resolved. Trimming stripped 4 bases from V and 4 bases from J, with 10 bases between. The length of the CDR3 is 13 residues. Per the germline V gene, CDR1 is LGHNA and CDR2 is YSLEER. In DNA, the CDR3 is TGCGCCAGCAGCCCCGGGTGGGGCACTGAAGCTTTCTTT. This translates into CASSPGWGTEAFF.

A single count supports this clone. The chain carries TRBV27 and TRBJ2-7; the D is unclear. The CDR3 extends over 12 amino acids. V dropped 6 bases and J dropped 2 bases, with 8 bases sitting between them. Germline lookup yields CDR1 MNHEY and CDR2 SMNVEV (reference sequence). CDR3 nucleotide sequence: TGTGCCAGCAGGGGTGGGCCCTACGAGCAGTACTTC. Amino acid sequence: CASRGGPYEQYF.

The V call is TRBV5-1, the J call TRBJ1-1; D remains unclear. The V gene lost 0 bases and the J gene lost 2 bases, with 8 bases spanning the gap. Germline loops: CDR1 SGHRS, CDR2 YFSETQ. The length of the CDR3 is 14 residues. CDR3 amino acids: CASSLAAGNTEAFF. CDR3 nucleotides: TGCGCCAGCAGCTTGGCGGCAGGCAACACTGAAGCTTTCTTT.

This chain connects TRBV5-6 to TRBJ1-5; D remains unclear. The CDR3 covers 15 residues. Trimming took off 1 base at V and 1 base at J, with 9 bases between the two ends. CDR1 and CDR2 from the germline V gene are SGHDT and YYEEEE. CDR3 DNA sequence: TGTGCCAGCAGCTTGTGGCAGATCAGCAATCAGCCCCAGCATTTT. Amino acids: CASSLWQISNQPQHF.

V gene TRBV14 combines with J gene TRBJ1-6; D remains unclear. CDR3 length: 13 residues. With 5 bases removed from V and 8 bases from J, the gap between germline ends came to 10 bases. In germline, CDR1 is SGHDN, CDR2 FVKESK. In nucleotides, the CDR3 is TGTGCCAGCAGCGGGATCGGGTATTCACCCCTCCACTTT. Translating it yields CASSGIGYSPLHF.

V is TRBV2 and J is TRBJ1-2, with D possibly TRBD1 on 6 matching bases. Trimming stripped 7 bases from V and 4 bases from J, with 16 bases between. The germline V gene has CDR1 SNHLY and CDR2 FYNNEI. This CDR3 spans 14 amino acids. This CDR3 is CASIPRTGSYGYTF. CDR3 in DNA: TGTGCCAGCATCCCACGAACAGGGAGCTATGGCTACACCTTC.

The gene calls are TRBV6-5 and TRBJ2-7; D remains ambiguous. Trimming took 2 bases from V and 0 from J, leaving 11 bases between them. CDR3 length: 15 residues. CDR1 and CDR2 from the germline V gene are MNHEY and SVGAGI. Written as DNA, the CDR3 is TGTGCCAGCAGTTACGCCGGCACATTCTCCTACGAGCAGTACTTC. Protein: CASSYAGTFSYEQYF.

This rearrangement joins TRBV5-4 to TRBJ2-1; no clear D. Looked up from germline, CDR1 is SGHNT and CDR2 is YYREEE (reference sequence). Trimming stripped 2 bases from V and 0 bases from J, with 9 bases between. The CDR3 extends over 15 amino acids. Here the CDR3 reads CASSFPGSSYNEQFF. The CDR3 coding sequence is TGTGCCAGCAGCTTTCCAGGTAGCTCCTACAATGAGCAGTTCTTC.

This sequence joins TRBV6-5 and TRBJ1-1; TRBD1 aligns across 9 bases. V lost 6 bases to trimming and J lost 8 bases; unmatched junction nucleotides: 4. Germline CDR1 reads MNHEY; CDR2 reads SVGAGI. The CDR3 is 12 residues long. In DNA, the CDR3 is TGTGCCAGCAGAACTACAGGGGGCGAAGCTTTCTTT. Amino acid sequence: CASRTTGGEAFF.

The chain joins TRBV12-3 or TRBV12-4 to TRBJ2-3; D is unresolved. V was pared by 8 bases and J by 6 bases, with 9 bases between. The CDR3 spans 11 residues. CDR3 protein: CASGLGDTQYF. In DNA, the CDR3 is TGTGCCAGCGGCCTCGGGGATACGCAGTATTTT.

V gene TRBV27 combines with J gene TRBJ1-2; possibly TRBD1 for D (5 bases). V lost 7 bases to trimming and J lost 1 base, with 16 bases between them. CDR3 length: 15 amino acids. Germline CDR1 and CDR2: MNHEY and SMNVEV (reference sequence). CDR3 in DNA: TGTGCCAGCAACCCTCGAGGGGTAGTTAACTATGGCTACACCTTC. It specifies CASNPRGVVNYGYTF.

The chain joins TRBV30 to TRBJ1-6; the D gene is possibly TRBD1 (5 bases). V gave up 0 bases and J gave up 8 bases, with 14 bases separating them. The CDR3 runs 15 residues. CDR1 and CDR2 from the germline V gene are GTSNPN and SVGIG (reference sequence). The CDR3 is CAWSVLGTGYSPLHF. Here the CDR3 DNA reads TGTGCCTGGAGTGTTCTCGGGACGGGGTATTCACCCCTCCACTTT.

The CDR3 DNA follows: TGTGCCAGCAGTTTATGGAGGGGGCCCTACGAGCAGTACTTC. Translated: CASSLWRGPYEQYF. The gene calls are TRBV28 and TRBJ2-7, with TRBD1 matching over 7 bases. The CDR3 length is 14 residues. CDR1 is MDHEN and CDR2 is SYDVKM in the germline V gene. V lost 0 bases and J lost 2; bases outside the gene matches: 1. Supplemented by reference TRBV28 and TRBJ2-7, the full variable domain reads DVKVTQSSRYLVKRTGEKVFLECVQDMDHENMFWYRQDPGLGLRLIYFSYDVKMKEKGDIPEGYSVSREKKERFSLILESASTNQTSMYLCASSLWRGPYEQYFGPGTRLTVT.

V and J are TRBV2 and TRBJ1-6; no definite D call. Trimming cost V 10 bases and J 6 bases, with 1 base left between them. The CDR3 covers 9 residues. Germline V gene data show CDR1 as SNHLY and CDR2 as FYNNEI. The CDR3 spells CATNSPLHF. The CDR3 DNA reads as TGTGCCACTAATTCACCCCTCCACTTT.

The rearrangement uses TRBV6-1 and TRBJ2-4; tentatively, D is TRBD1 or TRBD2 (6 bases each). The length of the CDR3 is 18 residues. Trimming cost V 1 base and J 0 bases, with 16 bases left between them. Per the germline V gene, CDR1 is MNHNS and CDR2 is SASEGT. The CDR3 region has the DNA TGTGCCAGCAGTGAAGACCCGGGGGCCTGGGGAGCCAAAAACATTCAGTACTTC. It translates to CASSEDPGAWGAKNIQYF.